This TCR beta chain was captured by sequencing in a study of identical twins. Germline V gives CDR1 SGDLS, CDR2 YYNGEE. There are 16 residues in the CDR3. Trimming removed 2 bases from V and 5 bases from J; junction bases left unmatched: 9. TCRdb re-analysed the 5' RACE reads in MiXCR, keeping a single row per CDR3 protein. The sample records 700,000 or so distinct CDR3 sequences, less than 25% being singletons. The sample was also linked to a second study, of T cells expressing NK-cell markers. As that report states: From sorted CD3+CD56+NKG2C+, CD3+CD56+NKG2C- and CD3+CD56-NKG2C+ T cells came the TCR beta repertoires.

The chain joins TRBV9 to TRBJ2-5; TRBD2 agrees at 10 bases. The sequenced sample consisted of PBMCs. The sequence derives from a woman younger than 30 in good health. For the CDR3, the DNA is TGTGCCAGCAGCGTGCTTAGCGGGAGGCTTGGCGAGACCCAGTACTTC. Amino acid sequence: CASSVLSGRLGETQYF.